This record concerns one T cell receptor (beta chain) sequence. The sample is drawn from a study of identical twins. Via MiXCR, TCRdb re-called the 5' RACE reads, giving one row per CDR3 protein. Of 640,000 or so distinct CDR3 sequences listed, around 6% are singletons. Germline V gene sequence: CDR1 SSHAT, CDR2 FNYEAQ (reference sequence). Unmatched junction bases numbered 7, after V lost 6 bases and J lost 6 bases. The CDR3 has 14 residues. The J gene is TRBJ2-2, the V gene TRBV7-7, with 7 bases fitting TRBD1. The sequenced sample was naive T cells sorted from blood. This sequence originates from a man younger than 30 in good health. In nucleotides, the CDR3 is TGTGCCAGCAGACAAACAGGGGTTCCCGGGGAGCTGTTTTTT. This translates into CASRQTGVPGELFF. Together with reference TRBV7-7 and TRBJ2-2, the CDR3 gives the full variable domain: GAGVSQSPRYKVTKRGQDVTLRCDPISSHATLYWYQQALGQGPEFLTYFNYEAQPDKSGLPSDRFSAERPEGSISTLTIQRTEQRDSAMYRCASRQTGVPGELFFGEGSRLTVL.